This T cell receptor (beta chain) stems from a study of Ad26.COV2.S vaccination and SARS-CoV-2 variants. The CDR3 spans 14 residues. V was pared by 4 bases and J by 2 bases, with 12 bases between. CDR1 SGHRS and CDR2 YFSETQ come from the germline V gene. The treatment was: roughly 18 received Ad26.COV2.S at low or high dose, single or two shots; a few received placebo; per-sample allocation not given. Samples came from day 63 after the first vaccine or placebo injection. Profiling relied on immunoSEQ multiplex PCR, and the TCRdb table lists in-frame clones only, not all of them. The repertoire consists of hundreds of thousands of clones, with roughly nine tenths occurring once and the leading ten covering around 5.8%.

This receptor was obtained from a person between 18 and 65 years old who received the Ad26.COV2.S COVID-19 vaccine or a placebo. The chain carries TRBV5-1 and TRBJ1-2; D not resolved. Sequencing was performed on peripheral blood, taken in a trial of Ad26.COV2.S vaccine versus placebo. Written as DNA, the CDR3 is TGCGCCAGCAGCAGGATGGGATGGAACTATGGCTACACCTTC. Its translation: CASSRMGWNYGYTF.